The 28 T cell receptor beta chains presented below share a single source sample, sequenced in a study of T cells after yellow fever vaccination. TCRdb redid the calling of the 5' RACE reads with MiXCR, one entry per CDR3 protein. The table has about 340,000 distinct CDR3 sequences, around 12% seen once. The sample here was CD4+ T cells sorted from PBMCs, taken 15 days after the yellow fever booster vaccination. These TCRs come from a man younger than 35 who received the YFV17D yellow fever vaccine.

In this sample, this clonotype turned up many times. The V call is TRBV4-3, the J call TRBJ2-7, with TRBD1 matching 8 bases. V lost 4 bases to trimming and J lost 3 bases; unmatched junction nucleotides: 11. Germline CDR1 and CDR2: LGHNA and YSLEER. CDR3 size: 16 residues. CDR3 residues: CASSPEPSGTGYEQYF. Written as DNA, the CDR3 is TGCGCCAGCAGCCCGGAGCCCTCGGGGACAGGCTACGAGCAGTACTTC.

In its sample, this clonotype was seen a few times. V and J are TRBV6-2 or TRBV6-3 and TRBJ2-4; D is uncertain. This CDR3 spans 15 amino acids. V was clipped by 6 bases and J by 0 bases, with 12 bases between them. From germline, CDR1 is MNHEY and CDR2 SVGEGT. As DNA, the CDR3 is TGTGCCAGCAGCTCCCTGACAAGAGCCAAAAACATTCAGTACTTC. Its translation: CASSSLTRAKNIQYF.

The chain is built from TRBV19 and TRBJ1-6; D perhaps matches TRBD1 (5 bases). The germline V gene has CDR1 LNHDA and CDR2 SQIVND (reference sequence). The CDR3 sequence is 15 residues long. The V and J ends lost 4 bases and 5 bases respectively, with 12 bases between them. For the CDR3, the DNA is TGTGCCAGTAGTACGACGGGGCCGAATAATTCACCCCTCCACTTT. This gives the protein CASSTTGPNNSPLHF.

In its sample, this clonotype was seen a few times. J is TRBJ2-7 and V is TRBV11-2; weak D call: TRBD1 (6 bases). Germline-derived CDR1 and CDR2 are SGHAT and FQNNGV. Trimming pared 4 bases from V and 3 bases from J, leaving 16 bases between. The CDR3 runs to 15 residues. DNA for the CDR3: TGTGCCAGCAGCTCCTCCGGGACACTTCACTACGAGCAGTACTTC. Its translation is CASSSSGTLHYEQYF.

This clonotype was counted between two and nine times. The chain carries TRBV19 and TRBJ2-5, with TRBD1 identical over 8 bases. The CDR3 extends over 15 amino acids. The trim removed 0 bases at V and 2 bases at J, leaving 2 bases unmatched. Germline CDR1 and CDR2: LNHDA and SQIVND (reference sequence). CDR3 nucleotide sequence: TGTGCCAGTAGTATAGACGGACAGGGACAAGAGACCCAGTACTTC. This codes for CASSIDGQGQETQYF.

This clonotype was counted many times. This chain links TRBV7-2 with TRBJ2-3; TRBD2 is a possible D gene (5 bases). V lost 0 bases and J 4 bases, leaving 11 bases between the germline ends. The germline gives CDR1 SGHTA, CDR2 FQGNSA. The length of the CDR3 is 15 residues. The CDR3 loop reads CASSLAWRAADTQYF. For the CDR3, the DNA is TGTGCCAGCAGCTTAGCCTGGCGGGCTGCAGATACGCAGTATTTT.

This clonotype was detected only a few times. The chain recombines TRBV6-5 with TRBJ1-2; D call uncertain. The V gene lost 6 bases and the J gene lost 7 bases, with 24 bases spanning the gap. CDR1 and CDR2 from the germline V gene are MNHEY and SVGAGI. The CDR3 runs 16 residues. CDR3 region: CASRLSGSPASGGYTF. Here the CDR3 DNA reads TGTGCCAGCAGGTTATCCGGGAGCCCTGCAAGTGGTGGCTACACCTTC.

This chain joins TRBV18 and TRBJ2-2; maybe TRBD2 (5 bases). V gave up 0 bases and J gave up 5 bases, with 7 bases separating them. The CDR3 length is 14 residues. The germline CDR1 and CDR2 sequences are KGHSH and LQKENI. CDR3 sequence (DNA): TGTGCCAGCTCACCACCGGGAGAGACCGGGGAGCTGTTTTTT. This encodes CASSPPGETGELFF. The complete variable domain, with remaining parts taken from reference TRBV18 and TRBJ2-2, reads NAGVMQNPRHLVRRRGQEARLRCSPMKGHSHVYWYRQLPEEGLKFMVYLQKENIIDESGMPKERFSAEFPKEGPSILRIQQVVRGDSAAYFCASSPPGETGELFFGEGSRLTVL.

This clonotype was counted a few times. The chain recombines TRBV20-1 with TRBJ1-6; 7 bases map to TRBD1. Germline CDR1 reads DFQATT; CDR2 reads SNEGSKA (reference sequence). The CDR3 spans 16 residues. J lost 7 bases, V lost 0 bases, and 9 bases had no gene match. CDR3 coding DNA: TGCAGTGCTAGAGACGGAAGACAGGGATCAAATTCACCCCTCCACTTT. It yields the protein CSARDGRQGSNSPLHF.

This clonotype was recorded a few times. CDR3 residues: CASSWDRDKVRYEQYF. In DNA form, the CDR3 reads TGCGCCAGCAGCTGGGATAGGGACAAGGTCCGTTACGAGCAGTACTTC. This chain uses TRBV5-1 with TRBJ2-7; tentative D call: TRBD1 (6 bases). Trimming removed 3 bases at V and 4 bases at J, with 20 bases between. Germline V lookup: CDR1 SGHRS, CDR2 YFSETQ. This CDR3 region has 16 residues.

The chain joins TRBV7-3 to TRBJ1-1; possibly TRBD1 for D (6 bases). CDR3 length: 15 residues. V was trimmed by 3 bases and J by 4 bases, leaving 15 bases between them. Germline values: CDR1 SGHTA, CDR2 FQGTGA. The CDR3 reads CASSLQGQVGTEAFF. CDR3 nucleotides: TGTGCCAGCAGCTTGCAGGGGCAGGTGGGCACTGAAGCTTTCTTT.

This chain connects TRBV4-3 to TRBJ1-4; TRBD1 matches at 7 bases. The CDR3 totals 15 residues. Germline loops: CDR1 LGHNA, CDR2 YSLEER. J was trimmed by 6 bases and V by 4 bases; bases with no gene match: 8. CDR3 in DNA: TGCGCCAGCAGCCTAGATGGAGACAGGGATGAAAAACTGTTTTTT. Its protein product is CASSLDGDRDEKLFF.

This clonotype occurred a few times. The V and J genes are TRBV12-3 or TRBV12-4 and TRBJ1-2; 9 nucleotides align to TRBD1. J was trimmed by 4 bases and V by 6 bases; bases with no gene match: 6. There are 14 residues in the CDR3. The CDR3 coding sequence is TGTGCCAGCAGGCCGGGACAGGGTGGCTATGGCTACACCTTC. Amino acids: CASRPGQGGYGYTF.

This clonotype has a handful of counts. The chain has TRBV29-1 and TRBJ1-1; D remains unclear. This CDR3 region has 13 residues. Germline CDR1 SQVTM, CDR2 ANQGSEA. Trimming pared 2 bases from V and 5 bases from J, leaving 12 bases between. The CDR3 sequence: CSVERQDGTEAFF. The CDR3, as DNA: TGCAGCGTTGAAAGGCAGGATGGGACTGAAGCTTTCTTT.

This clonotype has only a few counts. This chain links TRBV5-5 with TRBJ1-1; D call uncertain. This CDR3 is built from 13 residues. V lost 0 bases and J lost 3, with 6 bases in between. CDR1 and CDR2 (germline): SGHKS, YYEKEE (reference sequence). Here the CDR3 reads CASSLEYDTEAFF. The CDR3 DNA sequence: TGTGCCAGCAGCTTGGAATACGACACTGAAGCTTTCTTT.

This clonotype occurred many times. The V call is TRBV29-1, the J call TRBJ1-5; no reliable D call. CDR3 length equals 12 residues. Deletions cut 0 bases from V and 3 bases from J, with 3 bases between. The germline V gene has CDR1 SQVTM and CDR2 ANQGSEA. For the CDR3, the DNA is TGCAGCGTTGAAGACCCCAATCAGCCCCAGCATTTT. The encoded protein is CSVEDPNQPQHF.

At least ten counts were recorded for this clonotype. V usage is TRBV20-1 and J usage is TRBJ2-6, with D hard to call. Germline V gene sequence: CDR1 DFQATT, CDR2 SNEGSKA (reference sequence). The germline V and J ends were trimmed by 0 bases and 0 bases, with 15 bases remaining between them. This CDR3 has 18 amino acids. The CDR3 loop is CSARDLKALSSGANVLTF. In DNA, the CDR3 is TGCAGTGCTAGAGATCTGAAGGCCCTCAGCTCTGGGGCCAACGTCCTGACTTTC.

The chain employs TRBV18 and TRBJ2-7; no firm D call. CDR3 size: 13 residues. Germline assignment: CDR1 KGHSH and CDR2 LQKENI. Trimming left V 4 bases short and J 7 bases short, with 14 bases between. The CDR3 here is CASSHGPPKEQYV. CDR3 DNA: TGTGCCAGCTCACACGGGCCACCGAAAGAGCAGTACGTC.

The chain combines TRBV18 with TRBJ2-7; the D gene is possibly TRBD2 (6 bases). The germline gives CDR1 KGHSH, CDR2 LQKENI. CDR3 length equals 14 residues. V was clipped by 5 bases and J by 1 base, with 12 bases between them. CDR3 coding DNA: TGTGCCAGCTCATCTCCGGGGGAGTCCTACGAGCAGTACTTC. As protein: CASSSPGESYEQYF.

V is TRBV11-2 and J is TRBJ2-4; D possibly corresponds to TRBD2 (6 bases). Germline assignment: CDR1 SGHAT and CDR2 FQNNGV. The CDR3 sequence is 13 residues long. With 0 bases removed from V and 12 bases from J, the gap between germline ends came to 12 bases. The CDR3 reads CASSLDLARDQYF. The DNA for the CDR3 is TGTGCCAGCAGCTTAGATCTAGCGAGGGATCAGTACTTC.

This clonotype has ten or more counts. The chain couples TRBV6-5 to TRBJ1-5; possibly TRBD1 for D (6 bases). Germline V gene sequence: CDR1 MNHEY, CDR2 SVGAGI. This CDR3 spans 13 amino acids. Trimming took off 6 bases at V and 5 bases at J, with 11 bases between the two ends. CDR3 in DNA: TGTGCCAGCAGCCTCGGGGGCGATCAGCCCCAGCATTTT. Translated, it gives CASSLGGDQPQHF.

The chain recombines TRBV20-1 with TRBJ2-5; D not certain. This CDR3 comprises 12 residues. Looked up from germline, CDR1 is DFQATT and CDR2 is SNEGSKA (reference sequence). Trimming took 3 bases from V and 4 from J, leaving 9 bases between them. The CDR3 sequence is CSARSSRETQYF. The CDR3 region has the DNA TGCAGTGCTAGGAGCTCCCGAGAGACCCAGTACTTC.

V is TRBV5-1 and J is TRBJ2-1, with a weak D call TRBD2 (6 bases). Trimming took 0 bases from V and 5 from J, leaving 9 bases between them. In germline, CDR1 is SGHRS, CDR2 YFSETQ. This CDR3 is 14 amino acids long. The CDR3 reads CASSLERLDNEQFF. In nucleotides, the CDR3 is TGCGCCAGCAGCTTGGAGAGACTAGACAATGAGCAGTTCTTC.

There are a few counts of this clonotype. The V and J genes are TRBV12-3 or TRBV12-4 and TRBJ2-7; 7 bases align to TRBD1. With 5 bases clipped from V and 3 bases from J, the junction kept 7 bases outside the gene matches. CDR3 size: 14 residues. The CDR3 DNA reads TGTGCCAGCAGTCTTACAGGGGCGGGCTACGAGCAGTACTTC. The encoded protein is CASSLTGAGYEQYF.

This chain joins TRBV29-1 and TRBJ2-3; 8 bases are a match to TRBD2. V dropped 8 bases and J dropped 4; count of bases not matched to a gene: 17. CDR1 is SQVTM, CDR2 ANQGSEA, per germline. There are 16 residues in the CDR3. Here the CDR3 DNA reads TGCAGCTACGTTGGGATATCGGGGGGGCCCCCAGATACGCAGTATTTT. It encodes CSYVGISGGPPDTQYF.

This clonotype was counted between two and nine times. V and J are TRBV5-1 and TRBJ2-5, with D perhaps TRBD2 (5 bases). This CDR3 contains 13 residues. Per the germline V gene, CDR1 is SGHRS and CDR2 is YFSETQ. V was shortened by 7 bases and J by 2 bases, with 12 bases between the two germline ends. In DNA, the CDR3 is TGCGCCAGCGCCGGCCGCGGGCAAGAGACCCAGTACTTC. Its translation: CASAGRGQETQYF.

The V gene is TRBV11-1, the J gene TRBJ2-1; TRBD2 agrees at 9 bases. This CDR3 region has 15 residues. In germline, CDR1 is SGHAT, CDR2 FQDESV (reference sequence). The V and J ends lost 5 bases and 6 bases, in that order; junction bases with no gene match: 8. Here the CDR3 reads CASSVSGGGVNEQFF. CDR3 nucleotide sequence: TGTGCCAGCAGCGTTAGCGGGGGAGGAGTCAATGAGCAGTTCTTC. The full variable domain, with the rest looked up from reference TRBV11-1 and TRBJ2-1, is EAEVAQSPRYKITEKSQAVAFWCDPISGHATLYWYRQILGQGPELLVQFQDESVVDDSQLPKDRFSAERLKGVDSTLKIQPAELGDSAMYLCASSVSGGGVNEQFFGPGTRLTVL.

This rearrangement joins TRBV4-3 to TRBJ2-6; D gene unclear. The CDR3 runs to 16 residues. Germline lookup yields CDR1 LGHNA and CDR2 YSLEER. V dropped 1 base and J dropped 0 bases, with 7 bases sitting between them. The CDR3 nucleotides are TGCGCCAGCAGCCAAGGTTACTTCTCTGGGGCCAACGTCCTGACTTTC. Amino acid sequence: CASSQGYFSGANVLTF.